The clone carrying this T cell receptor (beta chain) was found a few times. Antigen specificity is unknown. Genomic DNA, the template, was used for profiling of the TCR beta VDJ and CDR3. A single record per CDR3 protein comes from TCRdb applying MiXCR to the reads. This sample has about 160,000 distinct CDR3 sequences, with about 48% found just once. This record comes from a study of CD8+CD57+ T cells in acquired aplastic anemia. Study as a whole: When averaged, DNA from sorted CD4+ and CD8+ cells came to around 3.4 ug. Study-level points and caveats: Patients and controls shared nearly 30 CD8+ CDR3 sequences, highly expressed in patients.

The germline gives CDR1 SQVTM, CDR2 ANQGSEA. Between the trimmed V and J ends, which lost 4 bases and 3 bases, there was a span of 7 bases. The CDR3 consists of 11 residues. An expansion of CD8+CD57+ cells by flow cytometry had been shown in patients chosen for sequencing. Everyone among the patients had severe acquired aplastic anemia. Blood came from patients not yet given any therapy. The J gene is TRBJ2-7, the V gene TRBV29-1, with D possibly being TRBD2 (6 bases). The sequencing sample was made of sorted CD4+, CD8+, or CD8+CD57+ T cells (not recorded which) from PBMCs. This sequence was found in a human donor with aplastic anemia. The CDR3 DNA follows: TGCAGCGTTGGGGGAGGCTACGAGCAGTACTTC. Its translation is CSVGGGYEQYF.